The sequence of this T cell receptor (beta chain) was determined in a study of blood T cell dynamics during melanoma immunotherapy. The wider study: Metastatic melanoma patients received first-line pembrolizumab or nivolumab plus ipilimumab.

With 6 bases clipped from V and 6 bases from J, the junction kept 8 bases outside the gene matches. There are 15 residues in the CDR3. Germline V gives CDR1 ENHRY, CDR2 SYGVKD. The protocol was immunoSEQ multiplex PCR, while the TCRdb copy is restricted to in-frame clones and leaves out a portion. The sample lists 15,000 or so clones, around nine tenths occurring once. Specified time point: week 3, after first cycle of checkpoint inhibitor. No patient had earlier systemic cancer treatment, concurrent immunosuppressants, or another active cancer. Sequenced here: blood, sampled from a patient treated with checkpoint blockade. The chain uses TRBV10-3 and TRBJ1-5; 10 nucleotides agree with TRBD1. The receptor was derived from a human donor with melanoma. The CDR3: CAIRAGTGDGQPQHF. DNA for the CDR3: TGTGCCATCAGAGCCGGGACAGGGGACGGTCAGCCCCAGCATTTT.